The 23 T cell receptor beta chains below were found in one sample sequenced in a study of shared T cell receptors in the human thymus (TCRdb year 2021). Libraries were built with the immunoSEQ multiplex PCR assay. TCRdb mirrors the immuneACCESS table, restricted to in-frame sequences. Some clones are absent from its copies; in checked studies, under half trace to an unresolved V gene, and the reason for the others is unknown. This sample holds around 730,000 clones; 75% to 90% were observed only once. The top ten clones comprise roughly 0.01% of the sample. The sample was also linked to a second study, of human thymus T cells.

The specimen was thymocytes. Receptor source: a girl in the first two years of life with a congenital heart defect. Donor details come from another sample of the same person, matched by shared clones.

The chain links TRBV19 to TRBJ1-3; tentatively, D is TRBD1 (5 bases). Germline V gives CDR1 LNHDA, CDR2 SQIVND (reference sequence). The V end was cut by 4 bases, the J end by 2 bases, with 12 bases between. CDR3 size: 15 residues. The CDR3 DNA follows: TGTGCCAGTAGTACCACCAGGGAACCTGGAAACACCATATATTTT. It yields the protein CASSTTREPGNTIYF. The full variable domain, rest sourced from reference TRBV19 and TRBJ1-3, is DGGITQSPKYLFRKEGQNVTLSCEQNLNHDAMYWYRQDPGQGLRLIYYSQIVNDFQKGDIAEGYSVSREKKESFPLTVTSAQKNPTAFYLCASSTTREPGNTIYFGEGSWLTVV.

V gene TRBV9 combines with J gene TRBJ2-1; D possibly corresponds to TRBD2 (6 bases). The germline gives CDR1 SGDLS, CDR2 YYNGEE. This CDR3 comprises 14 residues. Trimming took 3 bases from V and 9 from J, leaving 16 bases between them. CDR3 coding DNA: TGTGCCAGCAGCGGGAGCCCTAGCGTGGGTGAGCAGTTCTTC. Residues: CASSGSPSVGEQFF.

The V gene is TRBV4-3, the J gene TRBJ1-4; a weak D match, TRBD1 (6 bases). The CDR3 is 19 residues long. In germline, CDR1 is LGHNA, CDR2 YSLEER. V lost 0 bases to trimming and J lost 0 bases, with 17 bases between them. The CDR3 loop reads CASSQERRDTSATNEKLFF. The CDR3 DNA follows: TGCGCCAGCAGCCAAGAAAGAAGGGACACCTCTGCAACTAATGAAAAACTGTTTTTT.

This chain's CDR3 is CASRDGGWAFF. DNA for the CDR3: TGCGCCAGCAGGGATGGGGGGTGGGCTTTCTTT. This chain links TRBV5-1 with TRBJ1-1; possible D gene TRBD1, 5 bases. In germline, CDR1 is SGHRS, CDR2 YFSETQ. The CDR3 runs 11 residues. With 5 bases removed from V and 11 bases from J, the gap between germline ends came to 13 bases.

Worth noting for this clone: Sequence at one end of the junction differs from germline and may be a read error. This chain joins TRBV5-4 and TRBJ1-2, with D maybe TRBD1 (5 bases). The germline CDR1 and CDR2 sequences are SGHNT and YYREEE (reference sequence). The CDR3 is 12 amino acids. CDR3 amino acids: CASSLGRGRSWF. CDR3 DNA: TGTGCCAGCAGCTTGGGGAGGGGTCGGAGTTGGTTC.

V usage is TRBV7-8 and J usage is TRBJ2-1; 8 nucleotides line up with TRBD2. The CDR3 runs 16 residues. V shed 5 bases and J 5 bases; nucleotides not matched to a gene: 11. Germline CDR1 and CDR2: SGHVS and FQNEAQ. CDR3 DNA: TGTGCCAGCAGCCCTCACTCGGGGGGGGCAGACAATGAGCAGTTCTTC. Encoded protein: CASSPHSGGADNEQFF.

This sequence joins TRBV2 and TRBJ2-5; D remains ambiguous. Trimming removed 2 bases at V and 2 bases at J, with 9 bases between. The CDR3 runs to 14 residues. Per the germline V gene, CDR1 is SNHLY and CDR2 is FYNNEI. As DNA, the CDR3 is TGTGCCAGCAGTGAACTAACAGATCAAGAGACCCAGTACTTC. Protein sequence: CASSELTDQETQYF.

The chain uses TRBV6-1 and TRBJ2-7; D gene uncertain. Trimming stripped 6 bases from V and 0 bases from J, with 9 bases between. This CDR3 contains 13 residues. Germline V gene lookup returns CDR1 MNHNS and CDR2 SASEGT. The CDR3 DNA reads TGTGCCAGCAGCGACCGGAGCTCCTACGAGCAGTACTTC. Translated: CASSDRSSYEQYF.

The chain links TRBV7-9 to TRBJ1-1; 7 nucleotides match TRBD1. This CDR3 region has 17 residues. V trimming: 5 bases; J trimming: 2 bases; junction bases outside the gene matches: 14. Germline V CDR1 and CDR2: SEHNR, FQNEAQ (reference sequence). The CDR3 region is CASSRLTRTGGNTEAFF. In DNA, the CDR3 is TGTGCCAGCAGCCGCCTAACCCGGACAGGAGGCAACACTGAAGCTTTCTTT. Combining the CDR3 with reference TRBV7-9 and TRBJ1-1 gives the whole variable domain DTGVSQNPRHKITKRGQNVTFRCDPISEHNRLYWYRQTLGQGPEFLTYFQNEAQLEKSRLLSDRFSAERPKGSFSTLEIQRTEQGDSAMYLCASSRLTRTGGNTEAFFGQGTRLTVV.

The V gene is TRBV2, the J gene TRBJ2-2; TRBD1 agrees at 7 bases. The trim removed 0 bases at V and 1 base at J, leaving 5 bases unmatched. Germline V gene data show CDR1 as SNHLY and CDR2 as FYNNEI. CDR3 size: 17 residues. The CDR3 loop reads CASSEASDRRNTGELFF. CDR3 coding DNA: TGTGCCAGCAGTGAAGCGTCGGACAGGAGGAACACCGGGGAGCTGTTTTTT.

The chain carries TRBV30 and TRBJ1-2; D is undetermined. The V end was cut by 4 bases, the J end by 8 bases, with 20 bases between. There are 14 residues in the CDR3. CDR1 and CDR2 from the germline V gene are GTSNPN and SVGIG (reference sequence). The CDR3 loop is CAWTSGSKGDGYTF. In nucleotides, the CDR3 is TGTGCCTGGACCTCCGGGTCCAAGGGAGACGGCTACACCTTC.

Details on this clone: Compared with germline, one end of the junction differs, possibly owing to a read error. V and J are TRBV7-7 and TRBJ2-2; 9 nucleotides match TRBD2. The CDR3 sequence is 17 residues long. The germline V gene encodes CDR1 SSHAT and CDR2 FNYEAQ (reference sequence). The CDR3, as DNA: TGTGCTAGCAGCTTTCTGGTAGCGGGGGCCGACACCGGGGAGCTGTTTTTT. Its translation: CASSFLVAGADTGELFF.

CDR3 residues: CASSLVPPGDKWNTEAFF. The DNA for the CDR3 is TGTGCCAGCAGCTTAGTCCCGCCTGGGGACAAATGGAACACTGAAGCTTTCTTT. V gene TRBV7-9 combines with J gene TRBJ1-1, with a tentative D call TRBD1 (6 bases). Trimming shortened V by 1 base and J by 1 base, and 19 bases separated the two germline ends. CDR3 length: 18 amino acids. The germline CDR1 and CDR2 sequences are SEHNR and FQNEAQ (reference sequence).

V and J are TRBV5-1 and TRBJ1-2; 9 positions agree with TRBD1. V trimming: 4 bases; J trimming: 5 bases; junction bases outside the gene matches: 18. There are 18 residues in the CDR3. The germline V gene has CDR1 SGHRS and CDR2 YFSETQ. The CDR3 protein is CASSVNRGRGAFVYGYTF. The CDR3 DNA is TGCGCCAGCAGCGTAAACAGGGGGCGCGGGGCCTTTGTATATGGCTACACCTTC.

The chain employs TRBV27 and TRBJ2-7; 8 bases are a match to TRBD2. V dropped 6 bases and J dropped 9; count of bases not matched to a gene: 4. This CDR3 spans 11 amino acids. CDR1 and CDR2 from the germline V gene are MNHEY and SMNVEV (reference sequence). Here the CDR3 reads CASRPGGRQYF. CDR3 DNA sequence: TGTGCCAGCAGACCGGGAGGGCGGCAGTACTTC.

The J gene is TRBJ2-5, the V gene TRBV27; D call uncertain. With 3 bases removed from V and 1 base from J, the gap between germline ends came to 9 bases. In germline, CDR1 is MNHEY, CDR2 SMNVEV (reference sequence). CDR3 length: 14 residues. For the CDR3, the DNA is TGTGCCAGCAGTTTCAGTAGCAGCCAAGAGACCCAGTACTTC. This codes for CASSFSSSQETQYF.

The gene calls are TRBV4-2 and TRBJ2-2; the D gene is possibly TRBD1 (5 bases). The V and J ends lost 0 bases and 9 bases respectively, with 11 bases between them. The CDR3 totals 14 residues. Per germline, CDR1 LGHNA and CDR2 YNFKEQ. In DNA, the CDR3 is TGTGCCAGCAGCCAAGATTTGACAGCCAGGGAGCTGTTTTTT. As protein: CASSQDLTARELFF.

This chain joins TRBV15 and TRBJ1-1; D perhaps matches TRBD1 (6 bases). Germline V gene lookup returns CDR1 LNHNV and CDR2 YYDKDF (reference sequence). The CDR3 consists of 16 residues. V dropped 5 bases and J dropped 1 base, with 17 bases sitting between them. CDR3 in DNA: TGTGCCACCAGCCCACCCGGACAGAAAGGGAACACTGAAGCTTTCTTT. This sequence encodes CATSPPGQKGNTEAFF.

This clone has just one count. The CDR3 protein is CASSQDKTGKNSPLHF. The CDR3 nucleotides read TGCGCCAGCAGCCAAGATAAGACAGGGAAGAATTCACCCCTCCACTTT. The rearrangement links TRBV4-1 to TRBJ1-6, with TRBD1 matching 7 bases. CDR3 length equals 16 residues. Per the germline V gene, CDR1 is MGHRA and CDR2 is YSYEKL. The V segment lost 0 bases and the J segment 7 bases; nucleotides outside the gene matches: 6.

This chain connects TRBV6-1 to TRBJ2-7; 10 nucleotides match TRBD1. Looked up from germline, CDR1 is MNHNS and CDR2 is SASEGT. V shed 2 bases, J shed 3 bases, and the junction held 1 base outside the gene matches. The CDR3 has 14 amino acids. Here the CDR3 reads CASSEWDRGYEQYF. CDR3 coding DNA: TGTGCCAGCAGTGAATGGGACAGGGGCTACGAGCAGTACTTC.

The gene calls are TRBV10-3 and TRBJ2-7; TRBD1 agrees at 7 bases. The CDR3 has 13 residues. The V segment lost 6 bases and the J segment 0 bases; nucleotides outside the gene matches: 2. CDR1 and CDR2 (germline): ENHRY, SYGVKD. The CDR3 region is CAIRGTVSYEQYF. The CDR3 DNA sequence: TGTGCCATCAGGGGGACAGTCTCCTACGAGCAGTACTTC.

The rearrangement uses TRBV12-5 and TRBJ1-2; D is unresolved. V lost 3 bases, J lost 0 bases, and 20 bases lay in between. Germline loops: CDR1 LGHNT, CDR2 FRNRAP. This CDR3 spans 18 amino acids. As DNA, the CDR3 is TGTGCTAGTGGTTTATATCCTCTCTCGGGTGATGCTAACTATGGCTACACCTTC. The encoded protein is CASGLYPLSGDANYGYTF.

This chain joins TRBV2 and TRBJ2-3, with 8 bases identical to TRBD1. CDR3 length: 15 amino acids. V lost 10 bases and J lost 3; bases outside the gene matches: 12. Germline CDR1 reads SNHLY; CDR2 reads FYNNEI. The CDR3 sequence is CATPKPDRETDTQYF. The CDR3, as DNA: TGTGCCACCCCCAAGCCGGACAGGGAGACAGATACGCAGTATTTT.